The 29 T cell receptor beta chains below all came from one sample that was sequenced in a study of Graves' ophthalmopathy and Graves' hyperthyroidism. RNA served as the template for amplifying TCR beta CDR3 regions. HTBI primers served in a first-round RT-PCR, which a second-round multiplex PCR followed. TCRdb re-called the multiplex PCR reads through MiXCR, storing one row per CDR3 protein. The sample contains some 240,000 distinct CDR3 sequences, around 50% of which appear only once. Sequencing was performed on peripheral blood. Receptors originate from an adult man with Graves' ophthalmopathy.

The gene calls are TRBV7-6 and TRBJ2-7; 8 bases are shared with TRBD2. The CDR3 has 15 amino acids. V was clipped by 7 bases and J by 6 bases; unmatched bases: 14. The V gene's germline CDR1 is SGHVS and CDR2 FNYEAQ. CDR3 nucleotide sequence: TGTGCCAGCACCCTCTTCAGCGGGAGAGGAGTCGAGCAGTACTTC. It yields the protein CASTLFSGRGVEQYF.

The DNA for the CDR3 is TGTGCCAGCAGTCTATCCTCACCAGGCATTCAAGAGACCCAGTACTTC. It translates to CASSLSSPGIQETQYF. The chain employs TRBV6-2 or TRBV6-3 and TRBJ2-5; unclear D gene. CDR1 and CDR2 (germline): MNHEY, SVGEGT. V gave up 5 bases and J gave up 2 bases, with 18 bases separating them. CDR3 size: 16 residues.

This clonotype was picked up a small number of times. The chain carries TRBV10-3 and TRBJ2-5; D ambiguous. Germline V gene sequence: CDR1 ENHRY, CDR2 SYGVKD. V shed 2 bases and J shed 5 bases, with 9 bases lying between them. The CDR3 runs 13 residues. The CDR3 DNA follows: TGTGCCATCAGTGAGATAGAGAAGGAGACCCAGTACTTC. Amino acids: CAISEIEKETQYF.

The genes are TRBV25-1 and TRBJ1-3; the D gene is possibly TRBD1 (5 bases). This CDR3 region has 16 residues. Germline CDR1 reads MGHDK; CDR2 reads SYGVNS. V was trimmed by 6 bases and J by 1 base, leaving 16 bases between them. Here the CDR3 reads CASSLDLGVSGNTIYF. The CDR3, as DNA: TGTGCCAGCAGCTTGGATTTGGGGGTATCTGGAAACACCATATATTTT.

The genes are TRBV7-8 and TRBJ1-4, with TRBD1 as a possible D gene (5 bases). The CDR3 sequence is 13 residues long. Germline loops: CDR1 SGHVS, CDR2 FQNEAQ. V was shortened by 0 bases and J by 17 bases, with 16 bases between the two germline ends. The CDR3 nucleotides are TGTGCCAGCAGCTTAGCAGGGGACCCCAGGCGTTTTTTT. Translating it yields CASSLAGDPRRFF.

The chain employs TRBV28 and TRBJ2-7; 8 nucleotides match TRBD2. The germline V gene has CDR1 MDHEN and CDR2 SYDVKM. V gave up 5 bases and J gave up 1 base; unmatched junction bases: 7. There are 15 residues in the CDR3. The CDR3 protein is CASSVFGRGSYEQYF. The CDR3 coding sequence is TGTGCCAGCAGTGTCTTCGGGAGGGGTTCCTACGAGCAGTACTTC.

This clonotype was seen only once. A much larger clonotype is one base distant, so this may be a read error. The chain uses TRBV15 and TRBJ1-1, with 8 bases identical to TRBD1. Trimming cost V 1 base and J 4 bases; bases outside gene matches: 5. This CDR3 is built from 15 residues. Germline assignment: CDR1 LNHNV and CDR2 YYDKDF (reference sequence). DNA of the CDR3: TGTGCCACCAGCAGAGCAAGGACAGGGTGCACTGAAGCTTTCTTT. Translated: CATSRARTGCTEAFF.

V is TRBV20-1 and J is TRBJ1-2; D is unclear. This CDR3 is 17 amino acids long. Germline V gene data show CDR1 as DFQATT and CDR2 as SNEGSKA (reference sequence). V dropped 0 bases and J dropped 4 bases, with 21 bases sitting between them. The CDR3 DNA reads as TGCAGTGCTAGAGATCCGCCTCAGGTCCCCCCTCGCTATGGCTACACCTTC. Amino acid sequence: CSARDPPQVPPRYGYTF.

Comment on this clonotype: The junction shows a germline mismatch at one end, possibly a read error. The CDR3 here is CASSQVLYEQCF. CDR3 DNA sequence: TGTGCCAGCAGCCAAGTCCTATACGAGCAGTGCTTC. The chain combines TRBV14 with TRBJ2-7, with no clear D. This CDR3 region has 12 residues. The germline CDR1 and CDR2 sequences are SGHDN and FVKESK.

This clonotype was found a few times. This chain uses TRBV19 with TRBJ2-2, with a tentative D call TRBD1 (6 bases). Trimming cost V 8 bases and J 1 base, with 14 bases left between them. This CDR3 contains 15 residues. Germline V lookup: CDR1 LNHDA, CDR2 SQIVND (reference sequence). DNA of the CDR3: TGTGCCAGTTCTCAATCACAGGGGAACACCGGGGAGCTGTTTTTT. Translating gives CASSQSQGNTGELFF. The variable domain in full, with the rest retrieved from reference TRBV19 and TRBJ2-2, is DGGITQSPKYLFRKEGQNVTLSCEQNLNHDAMYWYRQDPGQGLRLIYYSQIVNDFQKGDIAEGYSVSREKKESFPLTVTSAQKNPTAFYLCASSQSQGNTGELFFGEGSRLTVL.

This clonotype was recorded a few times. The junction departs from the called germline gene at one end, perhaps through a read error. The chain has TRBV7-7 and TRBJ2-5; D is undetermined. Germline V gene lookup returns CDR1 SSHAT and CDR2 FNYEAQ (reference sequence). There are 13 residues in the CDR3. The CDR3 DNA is TGTGCTAGCAGCTTAGGTGTCCGGGAGACCCAGTACTTC. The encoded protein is CASSLGVRETQYF.

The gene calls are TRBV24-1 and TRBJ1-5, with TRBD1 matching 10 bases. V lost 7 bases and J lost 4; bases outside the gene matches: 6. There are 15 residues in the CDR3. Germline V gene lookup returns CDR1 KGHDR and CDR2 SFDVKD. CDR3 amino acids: CATRGQGEGNQPQHF. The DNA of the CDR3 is TGTGCCACCAGAGGACAGGGGGAAGGGAATCAGCCCCAGCATTTT.

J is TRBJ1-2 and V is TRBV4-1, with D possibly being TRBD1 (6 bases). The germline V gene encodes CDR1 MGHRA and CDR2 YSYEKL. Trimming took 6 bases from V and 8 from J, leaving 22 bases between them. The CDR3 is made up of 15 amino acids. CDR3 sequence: CASRHVGGLPIGYTF. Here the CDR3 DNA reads TGCGCCAGCAGGCACGTAGGGGGTCTTCCTATCGGCTACACCTTC.

The CDR3 DNA is TGTGCCAGCAGTCCCACCGGGAGTCCCTCCTACGAGCAGTACTTC. Its translation: CASSPTGSPSYEQYF. V usage is TRBV7-2 and J usage is TRBJ2-7, with a tentative D call TRBD2 (6 bases). V was clipped by 6 bases and J by 0 bases, with 15 bases between them. CDR1 SGHTA and CDR2 FQGNSA come from the germline V gene. The CDR3 spans 15 residues. Combining the CDR3 with reference TRBV7-2 and TRBJ2-7 gives the whole variable domain GAGVSQSPSNKVTEKGKDVELRCDPISGHTALYWYRQSLGQGLEFLIYFQGNSAPDKSGLPSDRFSAERTGGSVSTLTIQRTQQEDSAVYLCASSPTGSPSYEQYFGPGTRLTVT.

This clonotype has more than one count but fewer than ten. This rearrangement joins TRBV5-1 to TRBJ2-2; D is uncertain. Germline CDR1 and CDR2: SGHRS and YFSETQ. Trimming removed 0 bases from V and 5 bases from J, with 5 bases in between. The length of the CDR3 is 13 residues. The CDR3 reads CASSLVATGELFF. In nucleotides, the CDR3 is TGCGCCAGCAGCTTGGTAGCTACCGGGGAGCTGTTTTTT.

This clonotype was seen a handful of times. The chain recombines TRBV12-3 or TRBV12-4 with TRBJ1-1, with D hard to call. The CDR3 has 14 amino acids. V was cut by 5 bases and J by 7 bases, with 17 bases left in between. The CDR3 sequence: CASSQGNTAVEAFF. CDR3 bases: TGTGCCAGCAGTCAAGGGAACACAGCGGTTGAAGCTTTCTTT.

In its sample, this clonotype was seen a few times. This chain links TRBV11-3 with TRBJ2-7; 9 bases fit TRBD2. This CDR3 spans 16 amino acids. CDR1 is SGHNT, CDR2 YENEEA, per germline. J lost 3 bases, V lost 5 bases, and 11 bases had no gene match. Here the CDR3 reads CASSLPAGGTFYEQYF. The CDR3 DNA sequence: TGTGCCAGCAGCCTTCCAGCGGGGGGCACCTTCTACGAGCAGTACTTC.

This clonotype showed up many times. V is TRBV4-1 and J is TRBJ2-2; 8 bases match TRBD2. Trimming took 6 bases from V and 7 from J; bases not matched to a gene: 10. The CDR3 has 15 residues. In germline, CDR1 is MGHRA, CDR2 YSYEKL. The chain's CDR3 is CASRRAGGGGGELFF. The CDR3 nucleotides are TGCGCCAGCAGACGTGCGGGGGGAGGCGGCGGGGAGCTGTTTTTT.

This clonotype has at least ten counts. Here the CDR3 DNA reads TGTGCCATCAGCAGGGACACTGAAGCTTTCTTT. As protein: CAISRDTEAFF. The chain is built from TRBV10-3 and TRBJ1-1, with D maybe TRBD1 (5 bases). The length of the CDR3 is 11 residues. Between the trimmed V and J ends, which lost 6 bases and 3 bases, there was a span of 5 bases. Germline V gene lookup returns CDR1 ENHRY and CDR2 SYGVKD.

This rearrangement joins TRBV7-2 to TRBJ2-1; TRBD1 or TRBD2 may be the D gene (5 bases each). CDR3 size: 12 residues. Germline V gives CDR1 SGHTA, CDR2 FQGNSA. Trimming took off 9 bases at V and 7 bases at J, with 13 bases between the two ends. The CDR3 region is CASQGRYNEQFF. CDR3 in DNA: TGTGCCAGTCAGGGACGCTATAATGAGCAGTTCTTC.

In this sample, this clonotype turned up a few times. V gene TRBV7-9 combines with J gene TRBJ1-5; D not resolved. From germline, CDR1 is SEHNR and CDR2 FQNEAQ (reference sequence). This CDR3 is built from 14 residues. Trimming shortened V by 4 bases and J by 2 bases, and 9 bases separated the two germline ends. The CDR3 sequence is CASSSLKGNQPQHF. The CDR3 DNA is TGTGCCAGCAGCTCCCTAAAGGGCAATCAGCCCCAGCATTTT.

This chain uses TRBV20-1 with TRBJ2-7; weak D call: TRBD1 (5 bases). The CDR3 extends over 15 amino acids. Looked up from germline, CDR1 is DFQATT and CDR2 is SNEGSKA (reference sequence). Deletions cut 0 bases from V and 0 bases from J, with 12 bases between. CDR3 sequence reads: CSARDPRGFSYEQYF. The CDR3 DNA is TGCAGTGCTAGAGATCCAAGGGGCTTCTCCTACGAGCAGTACTTC.

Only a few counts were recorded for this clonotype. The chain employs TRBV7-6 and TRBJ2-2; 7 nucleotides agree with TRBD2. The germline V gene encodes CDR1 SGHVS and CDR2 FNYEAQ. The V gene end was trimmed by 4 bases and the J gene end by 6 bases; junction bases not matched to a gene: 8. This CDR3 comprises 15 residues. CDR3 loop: CASSYRGTTPGELFF. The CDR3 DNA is TGTGCCAGCAGCTACCGCGGGACTACTCCCGGGGAGCTGTTTTTT.

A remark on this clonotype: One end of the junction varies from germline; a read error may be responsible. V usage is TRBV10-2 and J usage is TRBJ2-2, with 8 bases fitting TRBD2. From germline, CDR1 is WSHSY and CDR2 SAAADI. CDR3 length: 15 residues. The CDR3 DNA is TGTGCCAGCAGTTACTCCATAGCGGGAACCGGGGAGCTGTTTTTT. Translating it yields CASSYSIAGTGELFF.

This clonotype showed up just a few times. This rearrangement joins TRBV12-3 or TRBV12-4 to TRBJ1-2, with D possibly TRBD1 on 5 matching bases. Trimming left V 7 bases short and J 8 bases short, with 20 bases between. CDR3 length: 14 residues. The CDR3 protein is CASTRDGSVGGYTF. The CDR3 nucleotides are TGTGCCAGCACCAGGGATGGGTCGGTTGGGGGCTACACCTTC.

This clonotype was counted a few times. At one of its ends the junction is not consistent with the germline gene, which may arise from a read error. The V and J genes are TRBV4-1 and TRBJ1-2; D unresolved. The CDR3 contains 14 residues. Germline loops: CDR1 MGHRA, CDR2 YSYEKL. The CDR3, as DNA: TGCGCCAGCAGCCAAGATGGTCTTAACTATGGCTACACTTTC. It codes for CASSQDGLNYGYTF.

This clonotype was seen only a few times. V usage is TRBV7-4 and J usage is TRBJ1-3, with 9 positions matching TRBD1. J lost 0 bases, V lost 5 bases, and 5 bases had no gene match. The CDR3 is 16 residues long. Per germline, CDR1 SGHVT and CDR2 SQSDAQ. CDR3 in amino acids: CASSRGQGSSGNTIYF. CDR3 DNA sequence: TGTGCCAGCAGCCGAGGACAGGGGAGCTCTGGAAACACCATATATTTT.

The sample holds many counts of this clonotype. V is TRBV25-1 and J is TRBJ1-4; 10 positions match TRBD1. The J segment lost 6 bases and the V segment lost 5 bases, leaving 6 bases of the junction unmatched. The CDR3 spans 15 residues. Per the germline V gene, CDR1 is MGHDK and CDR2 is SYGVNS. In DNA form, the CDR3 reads TGTGCCAGCAGTTCCGCCGGGACAGGGGATGAAAAACTGTTTTTT. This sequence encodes CASSSAGTGDEKLFF.

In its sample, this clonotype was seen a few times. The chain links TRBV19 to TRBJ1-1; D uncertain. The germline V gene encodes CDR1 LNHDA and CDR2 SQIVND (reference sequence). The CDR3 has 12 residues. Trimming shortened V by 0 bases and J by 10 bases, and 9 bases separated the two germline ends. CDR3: CASSIEANGAFF. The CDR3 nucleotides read TGTGCCAGTAGTATAGAGGCTAATGGAGCTTTCTTT.